The 27 T cell receptor beta chains below come from one sample, sequenced in a study of cytomegalovirus exposure and HLA in healthy donors. Primers for the PCR totalled 60 Vbeta and 13 Jbeta. This table comes from immunoSEQ multiplex PCR, and its TCRdb copy is limited to in-frame clones, with some not included. This sample carries about 190,000 clones, 81% of them seen once, and the ten largest clones take approximately 3.8%. The sequenced sample consisted of PBMCs. Receptor source: a man aged 45 to 65 in good health and CMV-seronegative.

Comments on this clone: This sample includes further DNA sequences coding for the same CDR3. The chain recombines TRBV6-6 with TRBJ1-2; TRBD1 matches at 9 bases. The germline V gene encodes CDR1 MNHNY and CDR2 SVGAGI (reference sequence). The CDR3 loop spans 14 amino acids. V gave up 5 bases and J gave up 4 bases; unmatched junction bases: 5. CDR3 in DNA: TGTGCCAGCAGTAAACAGGGGGCGGGCTATGGCTACACCTTC. It specifies CASSKQGAGYGYTF.

The chain couples TRBV29-1 to TRBJ2-1, with 7 bases identical to TRBD1. The CDR3 has 14 amino acids. The V and J ends lost 4 bases and 2 bases, in that order; junction bases with no gene match: 5. Germline V gene sequence: CDR1 SQVTM, CDR2 ANQGSEA. CDR3: CSVGQGNAYNEQFF. As DNA, the CDR3 is TGCAGCGTTGGACAGGGAAATGCCTACAATGAGCAGTTCTTC.

The chain uses TRBV5-6 and TRBJ2-5; 10 bases fit TRBD1. V dropped 3 bases and J dropped 0; count of bases not matched to a gene: 2. The germline gives CDR1 SGHDT, CDR2 YYEEEE. There are 15 residues in the CDR3. The CDR3 nucleotides read TGTGCCAGCAGCTCGACAGGGGGCTACCAAGAGACCCAGTACTTC. Amino acid sequence: CASSSTGGYQETQYF.

This clone has a handful of counts. This sequence joins TRBV25-1 and TRBJ2-7, with unresolved D. V gave up 3 bases and J gave up 1 base, with 10 bases separating them. The germline CDR1 and CDR2 sequences are MGHDK and SYGVNS. This CDR3 spans 14 amino acids. CDR3 residues: CASSELANSYEQYF. CDR3 bases: TGTGCCAGCAGTGAGCTGGCCAATTCCTACGAGCAGTACTTC.

The V gene is TRBV7-2, the J gene TRBJ2-5; 15 nucleotides align to TRBD2. This CDR3 has 15 amino acids. Germline V gene sequence: CDR1 SGHTA, CDR2 FQGNSA. Trimming at V came to 5 bases and at J to 5 bases, leaving 3 bases not matched to a gene. CDR3 loop: CASSRTSGGGETQYF. DNA of the CDR3: TGTGCCAGCAGCCGGACTAGCGGGGGGGGCGAGACCCAGTACTTC.

This clone was counted only a few times. J is TRBJ2-2 and V is TRBV30; no firm D call. Germline CDR1 is GTSNPN and CDR2 is SVGIG (reference sequence). V lost 2 bases and J lost 3, with 7 bases in between. The CDR3 spans 13 residues. This chain's CDR3 is CAWSLRDTGELFF. The CDR3 DNA is TGTGCCTGGAGTCTAAGAGACACCGGGGAGCTGTTTTTT.

The chain recombines TRBV5-1 with TRBJ1-1; no reliable D call. This CDR3 has 15 residues. CDR1 is SGHRS, CDR2 YFSETQ, per germline. The V gene lost 0 bases and the J gene lost 7 bases, with 16 bases spanning the gap. The CDR3 sequence: CASSLEEGRGNEAFF. CDR3 bases: TGCGCCAGCAGCTTGGAAGAGGGTCGCGGTAATGAAGCTTTCTTT.

The chain has TRBV19 and TRBJ1-5; a weak D match, TRBD1 (6 bases). From germline, CDR1 is LNHDA and CDR2 SQIVND (reference sequence). With 6 bases removed from V and 2 bases from J, the gap between germline ends came to 14 bases. The CDR3 runs to 15 residues. In DNA form, the CDR3 reads TGTGCCAGTAGCCTTACAGGGACGCGCAATCAGCCCCAGCATTTT. This encodes CASSLTGTRNQPQHF.

For this clone: At one of its ends the junction is not consistent with the germline gene, which may arise from a read error. The chain couples TRBV7-9 to TRBJ2-3; tentatively, D is TRBD2 (6 bases). This CDR3 spans 12 amino acids. In germline, CDR1 is SEHNR, CDR2 FQNEAQ (reference sequence). The CDR3 region has the DNA TGTTCCAGCAGCTTAGCTTCGGGGGCGCAGTATTTT. Encoded protein: CSSSLASGAQYF.

The rearrangement uses TRBV4-3 and TRBJ2-7, with 9 bases matching TRBD1. V trimming: 1 base; J trimming: 4 bases; junction bases outside the gene matches: 11. This CDR3 contains 17 residues. Germline CDR1 LGHNA, CDR2 YSLEER. The CDR3, as DNA: TGCGCCAGCAGCCAAGGCCCAGGACAGGGGATGGGGTACGAGCAGTACTTC. Translating gives CASSQGPGQGMGYEQYF.

The chain recombines TRBV10-1 with TRBJ1-1; 8 nucleotides line up with TRBD1. Germline V gene sequence: CDR1 WNHNN, CDR2 SYGVQD (reference sequence). Germline trimming cut 0 bases from V and 5 bases from J; bases unmatched to any gene: 5. The CDR3 length is 15 residues. In DNA form, the CDR3 reads TGCGCCAGCAGTGAGTCACGGACAGGGTTTACTGAAGCTTTCTTT. Protein: CASSESRTGFTEAFF.

The chain carries TRBV6-5 and TRBJ1-6, with D unclear. CDR3 size: 12 residues. V was shortened by 6 bases and J by 7 bases, with 7 bases between the two germline ends. In germline, CDR1 is MNHEY, CDR2 SVGAGI. The CDR3 protein is CASRGPNSPLHF. In DNA, the CDR3 is TGTGCCAGCAGGGGCCCCAATTCACCCCTCCACTTT.

This sequence joins TRBV9 and TRBJ1-4, with D perhaps matching TRBD1 (5 bases). Germline loops: CDR1 SGDLS, CDR2 YYNGEE. The CDR3 totals 12 residues. V was pared by 4 bases and J by 11 bases, with 12 bases between. CDR3 DNA sequence: TGTGCCAGCAGCCCCGGGGGAAGGAAACTGTTTTTT. It encodes CASSPGGRKLFF.

The rearrangement joins TRBV6-6 to TRBJ2-5; TRBD1 agrees at 11 bases. The CDR3 has 14 residues. From germline, CDR1 is MNHNY and CDR2 SVGAGI (reference sequence). V trimming: 7 bases; J trimming: 10 bases; junction bases outside the gene matches: 11. The CDR3 sequence: CASTQSGTGGFQYF. CDR3 nucleotides: TGTGCCAGCACTCAAAGTGGGACAGGGGGATTCCAGTACTTC.

This clone was seen a single time. V gene TRBV2 combines with J gene TRBJ1-2, with unresolved D. CDR1 and CDR2 from the germline V gene are SNHLY and FYNNEI. V was pared by 3 bases and J by 4 bases, with 12 bases between. The CDR3 length is 14 residues. CDR3: CASSESRRAYGYTF. In DNA, the CDR3 is TGTGCCAGCAGTGAGTCCAGGAGGGCCTATGGCTACACCTTC.

V is TRBV5-1 and J is TRBJ2-2; TRBD2 aligns across 11 bases. V gave up 0 bases and J gave up 5 bases; unmatched junction bases: 9. The CDR3 is 18 amino acids. The V gene's germline CDR1 is SGHRS and CDR2 YFSETQ. The CDR3 loop is CASSLVPSGGSGTGELFF. As DNA, the CDR3 is TGCGCCAGCAGCTTGGTTCCTAGCGGGGGGTCTGGAACCGGGGAGCTGTTTTTT.

The CDR3 reads CSAFGGIGYTF. DNA for the CDR3: TGCAGCGCCTTTGGGGGGATAGGCTACACCTTC. This rearrangement joins TRBV29-1 to TRBJ1-2; TRBD1 might be the D (5 bases). Trimming took off 7 bases at V and 8 bases at J, with 14 bases between the two ends. Per the germline V gene, CDR1 is SQVTM and CDR2 is ANQGSEA. This CDR3 spans 11 amino acids.

This clone was counted only a few times. The gene calls are TRBV6-5 and TRBJ2-1; D is uncertain. V was trimmed by 5 bases and J by 8 bases, leaving 16 bases between them. CDR1 and CDR2 from the germline V gene are MNHEY and SVGAGI. The CDR3 is made up of 14 amino acids. CDR3 region: CASSPRSLPDEQFF. In DNA form, the CDR3 reads TGTGCCAGCAGTCCCCGATCACTACCGGATGAGCAGTTCTTC.

The V call is TRBV6-6, the J call TRBJ1-2; a weak D match, TRBD1 (5 bases). The V gene lost 2 bases and the J gene lost 6 bases, with 13 bases spanning the gap. The germline V gene has CDR1 MNHNY and CDR2 SVGAGI (reference sequence). This CDR3 comprises 14 residues. The CDR3 loop reads CASSYPRGSHGYTF. The CDR3 DNA follows: TGTGCCAGCAGTTACCCACGGGGGTCCCATGGCTACACCTTC.

This clone was recorded a few times. The chain links TRBV4-3 to TRBJ1-4; D perhaps matches TRBD1 (6 bases). This CDR3 region has 16 residues. Germline assignment: CDR1 LGHNA and CDR2 YSLEER. V lost 2 bases, J lost 4 bases, and 14 bases lay in between. This CDR3 is CASSQTPQGLNEKLFF. CDR3 in DNA: TGCGCCAGCAGCCAAACCCCCCAGGGGCTTAATGAAAAACTGTTTTTT.

This clone came up a few times. V usage is TRBV27 and J usage is TRBJ1-2, with TRBD1 identical over 7 bases. CDR3 length equals 13 residues. CDR1 is MNHEY, CDR2 SMNVEV, per germline (reference sequence). The V gene end was trimmed by 7 bases and the J gene end by 8 bases; junction bases not matched to a gene: 10. The CDR3 nucleotides are TGTGCCAGCACCTCACGACAGGGATGGGGCTACACCTTC. Protein sequence: CASTSRQGWGYTF.

The V and J genes are TRBV30 and TRBJ1-5; D unresolved. Germline-derived CDR1 and CDR2 are GTSNPN and SVGIG (reference sequence). Trimming cost V 1 base and J 2 bases, with 6 bases left between them. The length of the CDR3 is 13 residues. Here the CDR3 reads CAWSALGNQPQHF. In DNA, the CDR3 is TGTGCCTGGAGTGCCCTTGGCAATCAGCCCCAGCATTTT.

The rearrangement uses TRBV10-3 and TRBJ1-3, with 8 nucleotides matching TRBD1. Per germline, CDR1 ENHRY and CDR2 SYGVKD. After removal of 6 bases from V and 4 bases from J, the junction contained 5 bases not matched to a gene. This CDR3 has 14 amino acids. The CDR3 reads CAISGQGRGNTIYF. For the CDR3, the DNA is TGTGCCATCAGCGGACAGGGCAGAGGAAACACCATATATTTT.

This clone was observed once. This chain uses TRBV2 with TRBJ2-1; possibly TRBD1 for D (6 bases). This CDR3 spans 14 amino acids. Germline V gene lookup returns CDR1 SNHLY and CDR2 FYNNEI. The germline V and J ends were trimmed by 6 bases and 2 bases, with 11 bases remaining between them. For the CDR3, the DNA is TGTGCCAGCAGACCTCGGGACACCTACAATGAGCAGTTCTTC. Translation gives CASRPRDTYNEQFF. Full variable domain (outside the CDR3, taken from reference TRBV2 and TRBJ2-1): EPEVTQTPSHQVTQMGQEVILRCVPISNHLYFYWYRQILGQKVEFLVSFYNNEISEKSEIFDDQFSVERPDGSNFTLKIRSTKLEDSAMYFCASRPRDTYNEQFFGPGTRLTVL.

This chain links TRBV30 with TRBJ1-2; perhaps TRBD1 as D (6 bases). The CDR3 totals 13 residues. Germline loops: CDR1 GTSNPN, CDR2 SVGIG (reference sequence). V was clipped by 1 base and J by 8 bases, with 14 bases between them. CDR3 amino acids: CAWSARAGDGYTF. CDR3 DNA: TGTGCCTGGAGTGCGAGAGCAGGGGACGGCTACACCTTC.

The chain has TRBV19 and TRBJ2-7; the D gene is possibly TRBD2 (6 bases). Germline V gene sequence: CDR1 LNHDA, CDR2 SQIVND (reference sequence). Trimming cost V 7 bases and J 6 bases, with 16 bases left between them. CDR3 size: 13 residues. CDR3 sequence reads: CASTSRDSLEQYF. The CDR3 DNA sequence: TGTGCCAGTACCTCTAGGGACTCCCTCGAGCAGTACTTC.

This rearrangement joins TRBV5-1 to TRBJ1-1; D is perhaps TRBD1 (5 bases). This CDR3 comprises 14 residues. CDR1 SGHRS and CDR2 YFSETQ come from the germline V gene. V shed 1 base and J shed 8 bases, with 15 bases lying between them. The chain's CDR3 is CASSLRSGLPEAFF. DNA of the CDR3: TGCGCCAGCAGCTTGAGATCAGGGCTCCCCGAAGCTTTCTTT.